The 27 T cell receptor beta chains presented below share a single source sample, sequenced in a study of blood T cell repertoires in COVID-19. The assay was immunoSEQ multiplex PCR, and TCRdb's table has in-frame clones only and misses some. The data show fewer than 250,000 clones, about 90% seen once. Sample: peripheral blood. The receptors were sampled from a man aged 25-45 years with COVID-19, enrolled during active disease.

The chain carries TRBV4-1 and TRBJ1-4, with D possibly matching TRBD1 (6 bases). CDR1 is MGHRA and CDR2 is YSYEKL in the germline V gene. Trimming pared 3 bases from V and 0 bases from J, leaving 20 bases between. The CDR3 contains 19 residues. The CDR3: CASSHVHRDLLATNEKLFF. The CDR3 DNA reads as TGCGCCAGCAGCCACGTTCACAGGGATCTCCTGGCAACTAATGAAAAACTGTTTTTT.

The chain links TRBV9 to TRBJ2-2; 7 positions agree with TRBD1. In germline, CDR1 is SGDLS, CDR2 YYNGEE. The V and J ends lost 3 bases and 7 bases, in that order; junction bases with no gene match: 9. The CDR3 consists of 15 residues. This CDR3 reads CASSETGWTLGELFF. In DNA form, the CDR3 reads TGTGCCAGCAGCGAGACAGGGTGGACTCTCGGGGAGCTGTTTTTT.

V gene TRBV9 combines with J gene TRBJ1-2; 8 nucleotides match TRBD1. The CDR3 contains 15 residues. Trimming removed 3 bases from V and 8 bases from J; junction bases left unmatched: 12. The germline gives CDR1 SGDLS, CDR2 YYNGEE. CDR3 residues: CASSALPQGEGGYTF. The CDR3 nucleotides are TGTGCCAGCAGCGCCCTCCCACAGGGGGAGGGAGGCTACACCTTC.

This clone was found once. CDR3 coding DNA: TGCGCCAGCAGCCAAGTGGGGGACAGAGACTCTGGGGCCAACGTCCTGACTTTC. It is translated as CASSQVGDRDSGANVLTF. The rearrangement uses TRBV4-1 and TRBJ2-6; 7 bases are a match to TRBD1. Germline V gene data show CDR1 as MGHRA and CDR2 as YSYEKL. This CDR3 has 18 residues. V lost 1 base to trimming and J lost 0 bases; unmatched junction nucleotides: 6.

For this clone: The junction departs from the called germline gene at one end, perhaps through a read error. Written as DNA, the CDR3 is TGTGCCAGCAGCGAGGGGGCAGTTTCGGAGCACTTC. Amino acids: CASSEGAVSEHF. The J gene is TRBJ2-7, the V gene TRBV2, with 7 positions matching TRBD1. The CDR3 extends over 12 amino acids. Germline values: CDR1 SNHLY, CDR2 FYNNEI.

The genes are TRBV7-2 and TRBJ1-5, with D perhaps TRBD1 (5 bases). This CDR3 has 14 amino acids. The germline CDR1 and CDR2 sequences are SGHTA and FQGNSA. Trimming shortened V by 4 bases and J by 3 bases, and 10 bases separated the two germline ends. As DNA, the CDR3 is TGTGCCAGCAGCTCCTACAGGTACAATCAGCCCCAGCATTTT. Amino acid sequence: CASSSYRYNQPQHF.

J is TRBJ2-7 and V is TRBV21-1; TRBD1 is the table's D call and was not checked against the DNA. TRBV21-1 is annotated as a pseudogene. The CDR3 runs 13 residues. The CDR3 nucleotides read TGTGCCAGCAGCAAAGGGGGCAGCTCAGAGCAGTACTTC. This translates into CASSKGGSSEQYF.

This chain connects TRBV7-2 to TRBJ2-5, with D perhaps matching TRBD1 (5 bases). The CDR3 contains 15 residues. Germline lookup yields CDR1 SGHTA and CDR2 FQGNSA. The V and J ends lost 6 bases and 4 bases respectively, with 18 bases between them. The CDR3: CASRSPGSGSETQYF. The DNA of the CDR3 is TGTGCCAGCAGGTCACCAGGGTCAGGCTCAGAGACCCAGTACTTC.

The chain links TRBV27 to TRBJ2-3; maybe TRBD2 (7 bases). From germline, CDR1 is MNHEY and CDR2 SMNVEV (reference sequence). V shed 2 bases and J shed 7 bases, with 19 bases lying between them. The CDR3 length is 16 residues. The CDR3 DNA reads TGTGCCAGCAGTTTAGGGTGGCAGGGGAGGGGAAATACGCAGTATTTT. Translating it yields CASSLGWQGRGNTQYF.

The chain combines TRBV12-3 or TRBV12-4 with TRBJ2-7, with D uncertain. V was shortened by 5 bases and J by 7 bases, with 15 bases between the two germline ends. This CDR3 has 13 residues. The CDR3 here is CASSLGGLREQYF. CDR3 DNA sequence: TGTGCCAGCAGTCTAGGCGGTCTGAGGGAGCAGTACTTC.

The chain recombines TRBV19 with TRBJ1-1; 7 nucleotides agree with TRBD1. This CDR3 contains 15 residues. V lost 7 bases and J lost 1; bases outside the gene matches: 9. Per the germline V gene, CDR1 is LNHDA and CDR2 is SQIVND (reference sequence). CDR3 bases: TGTGCCAGTATTCAATTCGGGACAGCGAACACTGAAGCTTTCTTT. It translates to CASIQFGTANTEAFF.

DNA for the CDR3: TGTGCCAGCAGTGACCGGAGGGAGACCCAGTACTTC. It encodes CASSDRRETQYF. This chain joins TRBV2 and TRBJ2-5, with D possibly TRBD2 on 5 matching bases. Germline CDR1 and CDR2: SNHLY and FYNNEI. The CDR3 runs to 12 residues. Trimming left V 3 bases short and J 5 bases short, with 7 bases between.

The gene calls are TRBV27 and TRBJ1-1; tentatively, D is TRBD1 (6 bases). CDR3 length: 13 amino acids. Germline V gene lookup returns CDR1 MNHEY and CDR2 SMNVEV (reference sequence). V shed 6 bases and J shed 1 base, with 9 bases lying between them. CDR3 coding DNA: TGTGCCAGCAGACTACAGGGGAACACTGAAGCTTTCTTT. Its protein product is CASRLQGNTEAFF.

This chain joins TRBV10-3 and TRBJ2-7; 13 bases match TRBD2. The germline V gene encodes CDR1 ENHRY and CDR2 SYGVKD. Trimming removed 4 bases from V and 4 bases from J; junction bases left unmatched: 4. CDR3 length equals 15 residues. CDR3 DNA: TGTGCCATCAGTGGCACTAGCGGGGGGGCGTACGAGCAGTACTTC. Protein: CAISGTSGGAYEQYF.

CDR3 sequence: CASRSGENTEAFF. Written as DNA, the CDR3 is TGTGCCAGCCGAAGCGGGGAAAACACTGAAGCTTTCTTT. The rearrangement links TRBV7-3 to TRBJ1-1; D remains ambiguous. Germline lookup yields CDR1 SGHTA and CDR2 FQGTGA. V lost 8 bases to trimming and J lost 2 bases, with 12 bases between them. The CDR3 sequence is 13 residues long.

The chain combines TRBV28 with TRBJ1-1, with 7 bases fitting TRBD1. The germline V gene has CDR1 MDHEN and CDR2 SYDVKM. This CDR3 spans 13 amino acids. V trimming: 3 bases; J trimming: 6 bases; junction bases outside the gene matches: 4. CDR3 loop: CASSLPDRAEAFF. In DNA form, the CDR3 reads TGTGCCAGCAGTTTGCCCGACAGGGCTGAAGCTTTCTTT.

V and J are TRBV25-1 and TRBJ2-1, with TRBD2 matching over 8 bases. This CDR3 has 15 residues. V dropped 6 bases and J dropped 9; count of bases not matched to a gene: 13. The germline V gene has CDR1 MGHDK and CDR2 SYGVNS. The CDR3 protein is CASSRTSGAYGEQFF. The CDR3 DNA reads TGTGCCAGCAGCCGAACTAGCGGAGCTTATGGTGAGCAGTTCTTC.

The rearrangement joins TRBV2 to TRBJ1-2; D gene uncertain. This CDR3 is 14 amino acids long. Germline V gene sequence: CDR1 SNHLY, CDR2 FYNNEI. Trimming shortened V by 8 bases and J by 8 bases, and 21 bases separated the two germline ends. In nucleotides, the CDR3 is TGTGCCAGCGGGAGGCCAGACCAGACCACCGGCTACACCTTC. Its translation: CASGRPDQTTGYTF. Using reference TRBV2 and TRBJ1-2 for the parts outside the CDR3, the full variable domain is EPEVTQTPSHQVTQMGQEVILRCVPISNHLYFYWYRQILGQKVEFLVSFYNNEISEKSEIFDDQFSVERPDGSNFTLKIRSTKLEDSAMYFCASGRPDQTTGYTFGSGTRLTVV.

The V and J genes are TRBV9 and TRBJ2-2; 7 nucleotides align to TRBD1. V trimming: 9 bases; J trimming: 2 bases; junction bases outside the gene matches: 10. Germline CDR1 SGDLS, CDR2 YYNGEE. This CDR3 has 15 amino acids. Here the CDR3 reads CATGPGTDNTGELFF. CDR3 DNA sequence: TGTGCCACAGGACCCGGGACAGACAACACCGGGGAGCTGTTTTTT.

This chain uses TRBV29-1 with TRBJ2-7, with D tentatively TRBD2 (6 bases). V lost 6 bases to trimming and J lost 5 bases, with 20 bases between them. CDR3 length equals 14 residues. The germline CDR1 and CDR2 sequences are SQVTM and ANQGSEA. The CDR3 region has the DNA TGCAGCGTCCATGGGGGGAGTTTATCCCACGAGCAGTACTTC. Protein: CSVHGGSLSHEQYF.

This chain links TRBV14 with TRBJ2-7; a weak D match, TRBD1 (6 bases). The ends were cut back, 4 bases at V and 1 base at J, with 8 bases in the middle. Germline assignment: CDR1 SGHDN and CDR2 FVKESK. The CDR3 runs to 13 residues. CDR3 bases: TGTGCCAGCAGCCCGACAGGTTCCTACGAGCAGTACTTC. It translates to CASSPTGSYEQYF.

J is TRBJ1-4 and V is TRBV30, with D tentatively TRBD1 (5 bases). Between the trimmed V and J ends, which lost 2 bases and 15 bases, there was a span of 13 bases. CDR1 is GTSNPN, CDR2 SVGIG, per germline (reference sequence). The CDR3 runs to 11 residues. CDR3 sequence reads: CAWSSGEKLFF. In DNA, the CDR3 is TGTGCCTGGAGTTCGGGGGAGAAATTGTTTTTT.

This sequence joins TRBV6-1 and TRBJ2-5; D is undetermined. Germline V gene data show CDR1 as MNHNS and CDR2 as SASEGT. Trimming stripped 2 bases from V and 5 bases from J, with 9 bases between. This CDR3 region has 13 residues. The CDR3 coding sequence is TGTGCCAGCAGTGAACGGGTATGGGAGACCCAGTACTTC. Residues: CASSERVWETQYF.

The chain combines TRBV29-1 with TRBJ2-6; possible D gene TRBD1, 7 bases. Trimming removed 7 bases from V and 2 bases from J, with 12 bases in between. The CDR3 runs 14 residues. Per germline, CDR1 SQVTM and CDR2 ANQGSEA. Here the CDR3 DNA reads TGCAGCGCCCAGGGGGGAACTGGGGCCAACGTCCTGACTTTC. Its protein product is CSAQGGTGANVLTF.

V gene TRBV5-4 combines with J gene TRBJ1-1; D is undetermined. The CDR3 has 14 amino acids. V was shortened by 0 bases and J by 10 bases, with 16 bases between the two germline ends. Germline V lookup: CDR1 SGHNT, CDR2 YYREEE (reference sequence). In nucleotides, the CDR3 is TGTGCCAGCAGCTTGGAAGGCGAGGCAGCTTTAGCTTTCTTT. This codes for CASSLEGEAALAFF. Full variable domain (missing parts from reference TRBV5-4 and TRBJ1-1): ETGVTQSPTHLIKTRGQQVTLRCSSQSGHNTVSWYQQALGQGPQFIFQYYREEENGRGNFPPRFSGLQFPNYSSELNVNALELDDSALYLCASSLEGEAALAFFGQGTRLTVV.

This chain uses TRBV18 with TRBJ1-3; TRBD1 might be the D (6 bases). This CDR3 has 14 residues. Trimming cost V 3 bases and J 3 bases, with 9 bases left between them. Germline CDR1 KGHSH, CDR2 LQKENI. CDR3 bases: TGTGCCAGCTCACCCCAGGGGAGTGGAAACACCATATATTTT. This encodes CASSPQGSGNTIYF.

This clone was detected only once. The V gene is TRBV9, the J gene TRBJ2-2, with 8 bases lining up with TRBD2. The CDR3 is 17 residues long. Trimming took 4 bases from V and 5 from J; bases not matched to a gene: 13. Germline CDR1 is SGDLS and CDR2 is YYNGEE. The CDR3 loop reads CASSTSGGGSGTGELFF. The CDR3 DNA is TGTGCCAGCAGCACCTCTGGCGGGGGGAGTGGAACCGGGGAGCTGTTTTTT. The complete variable domain, with remaining parts taken from reference TRBV9 and TRBJ2-2, reads DSGVTQTPKHLITATGQRVTLRCSPRSGDLSVYWYQQSLDQGLQFLIQYYNGEERAKGNILERFSAQQFPDLHSELNLSSLELGDSALYFCASSTSGGGSGTGELFFGEGSRLTVL.